This T cell receptor beta chain originates from a study of T cell changes during pregnancy in multiple sclerosis. Method: immunoSEQ multiplex PCR; TCRdb's copy keeps in-frame clones and lacks some. The sample lists about 45,000 clones, over 85% occurring once. Germline values: CDR1 SNHLY, CDR2 FYNNEI. Trimming stripped 5 bases from V and 2 bases from J, with 7 bases between. The CDR3 runs to 12 residues. The source is a female donor with multiple sclerosis, enrolled in a pregnancy study. The starting material was peripheral blood, obtained in the first trimester of pregnancy. The genes are TRBV2 and TRBJ2-7; D ambiguous. The CDR3 region is CASSYEPYEQYF. The CDR3 region has the DNA TGTGCCAGCAGTTATGAGCCCTACGAGCAGTACTTC.